This T cell receptor beta chain emerged from a study of human CD4 T cells and Enterobacteriaceae. Some clones are missing from TCRdb's copy, which holds only in-frame ones; the method was immunoSEQ multiplex PCR. The sample has about 25,000 clones, 65% to 85% seen once. Sorting took every CD4+ cell except CD45RA+CCR7+CD95- naive cells, reaching over 95% purity. Sequencing was performed on memory CD4+ T cells from blood. This TCR derives from a human donor in good health.

The CDR3 region has the DNA TGTGCCAGCAGCACGGGGGGGCGGACGGAGCAGTTCTTC. The encoded protein is CASSTGGRTEQFF. J is TRBJ2-1 and V is TRBV6-5; 8 bases fit TRBD2. Per germline, CDR1 MNHEY and CDR2 SVGAGI. This CDR3 has 13 residues. Germline trimming cut 6 bases from V and 10 bases from J; bases unmatched to any gene: 8.